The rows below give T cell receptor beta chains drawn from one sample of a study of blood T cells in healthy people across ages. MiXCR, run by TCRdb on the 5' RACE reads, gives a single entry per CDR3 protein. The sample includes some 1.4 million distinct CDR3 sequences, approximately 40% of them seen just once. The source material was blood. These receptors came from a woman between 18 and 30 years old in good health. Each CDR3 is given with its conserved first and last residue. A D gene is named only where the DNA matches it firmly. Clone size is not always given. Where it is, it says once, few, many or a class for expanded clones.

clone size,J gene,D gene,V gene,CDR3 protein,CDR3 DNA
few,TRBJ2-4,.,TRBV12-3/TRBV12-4,CASSYEQGVRYF,TGTGCCAGCAGTTACGAACAGGGCGTCAGGTACTTC
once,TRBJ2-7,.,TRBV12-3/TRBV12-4,CASILGASRPEQYF,TGTGCCAGCATTTTAGGGGCTAGCCGTCCCGAGCAGTACTTC
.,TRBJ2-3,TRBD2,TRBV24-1,CATGGDLDTQYF,TGTGCCACCGGGGGGGACCTAGATACGCAGTATTTT
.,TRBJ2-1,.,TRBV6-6,CASSYSRAGSWDEQFF,TGTGCCAGCAGTTACTCTCGGGCGGGGTCCTGGGATGAGCAGTTCTTC
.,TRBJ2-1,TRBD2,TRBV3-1,CASSPPFGTIGSEQFF,TGTGCCAGCAGCCCACCGTTCGGGACTATAGGAAGTGAGCAGTTCTTC
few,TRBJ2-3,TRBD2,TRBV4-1,CASSQVGGREGDTQYF,TGCGCCAGCAGCCAAGTCGGCGGGAGAGAGGGAGATACGCAGTATTTT
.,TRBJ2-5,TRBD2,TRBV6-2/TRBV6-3,CASSYSPGLAGIRQETQYF,TGTGCCAGCAGTTACTCTCCGGGACTAGCGGGAATTCGCCAAGAGACCCAGTACTTC
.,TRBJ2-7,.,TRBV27,CASSFRGARYNEQYF,TGTGCCAGCAGTTTCAGGGGGGCCCGCTACAATGAGCAGTACTTC
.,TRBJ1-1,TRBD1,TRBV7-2,CVGRRDRGGDTEAFF,TGTGTAGGAAGAAGGGACAGGGGAGGGGACACTGAAGCTTTCTTT
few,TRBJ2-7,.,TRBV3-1,CASSQGVIGAFEQYF,TGTGCCAGCAGCCAAGGAGTTATCGGCGCCTTCGAGCAGTACTTC
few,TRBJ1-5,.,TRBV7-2,CASSLALQGNQPQHF,TGTGCCAGCAGCTTAGCGTTGCAGGGGAATCAGCCCCAGCATTTT
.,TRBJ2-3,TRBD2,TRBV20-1,CSARDSPSGSTDTQYF,TGCAGTGCTAGAGATAGTCCTAGCGGGTCCACAGATACGCAGTATTTT
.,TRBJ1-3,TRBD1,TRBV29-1,CSVAAGGSNSGNTIYF,TGCAGCGTTGCGGCAGGGGGTAGCAACTCTGGAAACACCATATATTTT
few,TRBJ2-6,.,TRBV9,CASSGVRRITSGANVLTF,TGTGCCAGCAGCGGGGTAAGACGGATAACCTCTGGGGCCAACGTCCTGACTTTC
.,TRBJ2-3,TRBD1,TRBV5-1,CASSLGGQLADTQYF,TGCGCCAGCAGCTTAGGGGGACAGTTGGCGGATACGCAGTATTTT
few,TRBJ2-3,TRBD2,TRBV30,CAWSVPRTSGRARSDTQYF,TGTGCCTGGAGTGTACCAAGGACTAGCGGGAGGGCCAGATCAGATACGCAGTATTTT
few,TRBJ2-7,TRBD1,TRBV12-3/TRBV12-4,CASREHGTGSYEQYF,TGTGCCAGCAGAGAGCACGGGACAGGGTCCTACGAGCAGTACTTC
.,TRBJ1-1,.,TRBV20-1,CSAPRGSAVGTEAFF,TGCAGTGCTCCTCGGGGGTCCGCCGTTGGGACTGAAGCTTTCTTT
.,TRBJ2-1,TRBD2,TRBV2,CASSEARASGILEQFF,TGTGCCAGCAGTGAAGCGAGGGCTAGCGGGATTCTTGAGCAGTTCTTC
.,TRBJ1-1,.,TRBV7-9,CASSSPLAVEAFF,TGTGCCAGCAGCTCCCCCCTGGCGGTAGAAGCTTTCTTT
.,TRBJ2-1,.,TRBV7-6,CASSLADSSIEQFF,TGTGCCAGCAGCTTAGCGGACAGTTCGATTGAGCAGTTCTTC
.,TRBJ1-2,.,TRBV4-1,CASSQVVDGNYGYTF,TGCGCCAGCAGCCAAGTGGTGGACGGAAACTATGGCTACACCTTC
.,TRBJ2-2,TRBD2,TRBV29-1,CSARTSGRAWGTGELFF,TGCAGCGCCAGGACTAGCGGGAGGGCCTGGGGCACCGGGGAGCTGTTTTTT
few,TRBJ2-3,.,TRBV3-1,CASSQVGPSGTDTQYF,TGTGCCAGCAGCCAAGTTGGGCCTAGCGGCACAGATACGCAGTATTTT
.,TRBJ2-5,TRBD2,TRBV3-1,CASSQGSWRGGRETQYF,TGTGCCAGCAGCCAAGGATCTTGGCGGGGGGGCCGAGAGACCCAGTACTTC
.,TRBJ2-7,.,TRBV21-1,CASSKGFYEQYF,TGTGCCAGCAGCAAAGGGTTTTACGAGCAGTACTTC
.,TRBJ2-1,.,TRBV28,CASSFGTARYNEQFF,TGTGCCAGCAGTTTCGGGACGGCCCGATACAATGAGCAGTTCTTC
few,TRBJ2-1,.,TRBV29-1,CSVEDRGSGTSYNEQFF,TGCAGCGTTGAAGATAGGGGTAGCGGCACCTCCTACAATGAGCAGTTCTTC
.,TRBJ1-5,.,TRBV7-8,CASSLRGSGVQPQHF,TGTGCCAGCAGCTTAAGAGGTAGCGGCGTTCAGCCCCAGCATTTT
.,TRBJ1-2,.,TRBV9,CASSAGQPNYGYTF,TGTGCCAGCAGTGCTGGACAGCCTAACTATGGCTACACCTTC
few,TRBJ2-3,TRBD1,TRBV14,CASSQSRTGPTDTQYF,TGTGCCAGCAGCCAATCCCGGACAGGGCCCACAGATACGCAGTATTTT
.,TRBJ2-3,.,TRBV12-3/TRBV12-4,CASRSRDTQYF,TGTGCCAGCAGGTCCCGCGATACGCAGTATTTT
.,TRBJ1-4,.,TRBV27,CASSPLSNEKLFF,TGTGCCAGCAGTCCTCTTTCTAATGAAAAACTGTTTTTT
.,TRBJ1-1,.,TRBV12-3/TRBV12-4,CASRWTAGVSTEAFF,TGTGCCAGCAGGTGGACGGCCGGGGTGAGCACTGAAGCTTTCTTT
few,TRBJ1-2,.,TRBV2,CASSAPGLDAGYTF,TGTGCCAGCAGTGCACCGGGCTTAGACGCAGGCTACACCTTC
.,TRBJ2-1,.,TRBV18,CASSSSLGLASNEQFF,TGTGCCAGCTCATCCTCTTTGGGGCTAGCGAGTAATGAGCAGTTCTTC
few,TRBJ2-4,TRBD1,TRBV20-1,CSAREGGVDIQYF,TGCAGTGCTAGAGAAGGGGGCGTGGACATTCAGTACTTC
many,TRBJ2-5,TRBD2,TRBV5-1,CASSFGLAGGAETQYF,TGCGCCAGCAGCTTCGGACTAGCGGGGGGCGCAGAGACCCAGTACTTC
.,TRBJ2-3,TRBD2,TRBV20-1,CSARRIGLAGQSDAQYF,TGCAGTGCTAGAAGGATCGGACTAGCGGGGCAATCAGATGCGCAGTATTTT
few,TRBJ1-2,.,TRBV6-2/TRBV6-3,CASTTQGIGGYTF,TGTGCCAGCACCACTCAGGGGATAGGTGGCTACACCTTC
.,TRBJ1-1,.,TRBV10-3,CAISENPGRMNTEAFF,TGTGCCATCAGTGAGAATCCGGGACGGATGAACACTGAAGCTTTCTTT